The 24 T cell receptor beta chains given below trace back to one sample, sequenced in a study of tumor-infiltrating lymphocytes in primary liver carcinoma. Co-extraction of RNA and DNA was performed on 20-30 mg of unsorted bulk tissue. Production of TCR beta cDNA used roughly 480 ng total RNA together with a constant-region primer. ARM-PCR was slightly modified, and three nested multiplex PCR rounds with it gave rise to the TCR beta libraries. A C-beta reverse primer and TRBV1-TRBV30 forward primers served in each of the first two PCR rounds, at ten to eleven cycles apiece. TCRdb analysed the multiplex PCR reads with MiXCR anew, one entry per CDR3 protein. Here the sample spans 75,000 to 80,000 distinct CDR3 sequences, under 75% being singletons. The sequenced material came from tumor-adjacent normal liver tissue. Every receptor here comes from a man aged 35 to 55 with primary liver carcinoma and hepatitis B virus infection.

This clonotype occurred a few times. The rearrangement links TRBV10-3 to TRBJ2-7; the D gene could be TRBD1 or TRBD2 (6 bases each). Per the germline V gene, CDR1 is ENHRY and CDR2 is SYGVKD. This CDR3 is built from 14 residues. Deletions cut 6 bases from V and 7 bases from J, with 19 bases between. The CDR3 DNA is TGTGCCATCAGACAGGGACTCACTGGGGTTGAGCAGTACTTC. This gives the protein CAIRQGLTGVEQYF.

This chain joins TRBV10-3 and TRBJ2-3, with D tentatively TRBD1 (8 bases). Germline V gives CDR1 ENHRY, CDR2 SYGVKD. V dropped 10 bases and J dropped 11 bases, with 28 bases sitting between them. This CDR3 has 15 residues. CDR3 in DNA: TGTGCCACGGGCCCAGGGGGCGGGAGTATAGATGGGCAGTATTTT. It encodes CATGPGGGSIDGQYF.

With regard to this clonotype: It may be a read error: a sequence one base away is much more abundant. CDR3 nucleotides: TGCGCCAGCAGCTCCCCTGGGGCCAACGTCCTGACTTTC. This codes for CASSSPGANVLTF. V usage is TRBV5-1 and J usage is TRBJ2-6; D gene uncertain. Germline V gives CDR1 SGHRS, CDR2 YFSETQ. Trimming took off 3 bases at V and 2 bases at J, with 3 bases between the two ends. The CDR3 spans 13 residues.

Note on this clonotype: A read error may account for a junction end that differs from germline. The chain carries TRBV4-2 and TRBJ1-1; D is possibly TRBD1 (5 bases). This CDR3 region has 15 residues. Per the germline V gene, CDR1 is LGHNA and CDR2 is YNFKEQ. The CDR3 loop reads CVSSQGTPVGREAFF. As DNA, the CDR3 is TGTGTCAGCAGTCAAGGGACCCCGGTAGGCCGTGAAGCTTTCTTT.

This clonotype was counted at least ten times. The CDR3 sequence: CSVGPIETQYF. The CDR3 nucleotides read TGCAGCGTGGGGCCGATAGAGACCCAGTACTTC. This chain connects TRBV29-1 to TRBJ2-5; a weak D match, TRBD1 (5 bases). Germline loops: CDR1 SQVTM, CDR2 ANQGSEA. CDR3 length: 11 residues. V was shortened by 6 bases and J by 4 bases, with 9 bases between the two germline ends. The full variable domain, with the rest looked up from reference TRBV29-1 and TRBJ2-5, is SAVISQKPSRDICQRGTSLTIQCQVDSQVTMMFWYRQQPGQSLTLIATANQGSEATYESGFVIDKFPISRPNLTFSTLTVSNMSPEDSSIYLCSVGPIETQYFGPGTRLLVL.

V gene TRBV6-1 combines with J gene TRBJ2-7, with D perhaps given as TRBD1 or TRBD2 (5 bases each). This CDR3 comprises 18 residues. Looked up from germline, CDR1 is MNHNS and CDR2 is SASEGT. The V gene lost 9 bases and the J gene lost 4 bases, with 31 bases spanning the gap. In DNA form, the CDR3 reads TGTGCCAGTGGACCGAGACAGATTGAGTGGGGGACGGATTACGAGCAGTACTTC. Amino acids: CASGPRQIEWGTDYEQYF.

Worth noting for this clonotype: Compared with germline, one end of the junction differs, possibly owing to a read error. The V call is TRBV28, the J call TRBJ1-1; 7 nucleotides agree with TRBD1. The CDR3 consists of 14 residues. The germline V gene encodes CDR1 MDHEN and CDR2 SYDVKM. CDR3 protein: CASSFTGANAEAFF. CDR3 DNA sequence: TGTGCCAGCAGTTTTACAGGGGCGAACGCTGAAGCTTTCTTT.

A note on this clonotype: The conserved closing phenylalanine or tryptophan is absent in this CDR3, likely reflecting a read error. The genes are TRBV29-1 and TRBJ2-5, with TRBD1 as a possible D gene (5 bases). The CDR3 length is 14 residues. CDR1 is SQVTM and CDR2 is ANQGSEA in the germline V gene. The CDR3 reads CSVGDVGQGETQYI. The DNA of the CDR3 is TGCAGTGTTGGAGATGTCGGACAAGGAGAGACCCAGTACATC.

V gene TRBV4-1 combines with J gene TRBJ1-2; possible D gene TRBD1, 6 bases. This CDR3 contains 15 residues. From germline, CDR1 is MGHRA and CDR2 YSYEKL. V was pared by 1 base and J by 3 bases, with 12 bases between. For the CDR3, the DNA is TGCGCCAGCAGCCAAGTGGGGGGCAGTGACTATGGCTACACCTTC. The encoded protein is CASSQVGGSDYGYTF.

With regard to this clonotype: One end of the junction varies from germline; a read error may be responsible. This chain uses TRBV5-1 with TRBJ2-3; 8 bases are a match to TRBD2. Germline V gives CDR1 SGHRS, CDR2 YFSETQ. The length of the CDR3 is 15 residues. The CDR3 reads CASSLSSGSADTQHF. As DNA, the CDR3 is TGCGCCAGCAGTTTGTCCAGCGGGAGTGCAGATACGCAGCATTTC.

The rearrangement joins TRBV6-6 to TRBJ1-1; TRBD1 matches at 8 bases. This CDR3 spans 13 amino acids. Unmatched junction bases numbered 7, after V lost 6 bases and J lost 7 bases. The V gene's germline CDR1 is MNHNY and CDR2 SVGAGI (reference sequence). The CDR3 DNA reads TGTGCCAGCAGCACAGGGGGGACAATTGAAGCTTTCTTT. This encodes CASSTGGTIEAFF.

The chain uses TRBV29-1 and TRBJ2-1, with unresolved D. Per the germline V gene, CDR1 is SQVTM and CDR2 is ANQGSEA. This CDR3 comprises 12 residues. CDR3: CSVNRQAGEQFF. The CDR3 nucleotides read TGCAGTGTTAATCGGCAGGCAGGTGAGCAGTTCTTC.

The chain links TRBV28 to TRBJ2-7, with a weak D call TRBD2 (6 bases). This CDR3 has 13 amino acids. Germline CDR1 is MDHEN and CDR2 is SYDVKM. With 6 bases removed from V and 4 bases from J, the gap between germline ends came to 13 bases. The CDR3 DNA is TGTGCCAGCAGCTTTGCGGGATCATACGAGCAGTACTTC. Its translation is CASSFAGSYEQYF.

This clonotype was recorded many times. The CDR3 coding sequence is TGCGCCAGCAGCCAAGATCGGAGCGGGATGCACAATGAGCAGTTCTTC. It yields the protein CASSQDRSGMHNEQFF. The chain joins TRBV4-3 to TRBJ2-1; 7 nucleotides agree with TRBD2. Looked up from germline, CDR1 is LGHNA and CDR2 is YSLEER. CDR3 length: 16 amino acids. With 0 bases clipped from V and 5 bases from J, the junction kept 7 bases outside the gene matches.

There are many counts of this clonotype. The rearrangement uses TRBV5-1 and TRBJ2-2, with TRBD2 identical over 9 bases. The junction had 4 bases not matched to a gene; V was cut back by 5 bases and J by 2 bases. The CDR3 runs 15 residues. Germline V gene sequence: CDR1 SGHRS, CDR2 YFSETQ. The CDR3 DNA is TGCGCCAGCAGTGGGACTAGCAGCAACACCGGGGAGCTGTTTTTT. This codes for CASSGTSSNTGELFF.

On this clonotype: One junction end disagrees with the germline gene, perhaps due to a read error. The rearrangement joins TRBV4-3 to TRBJ2-7, with 8 bases aligning to TRBD2. This CDR3 region has 15 residues. Per the germline V gene, CDR1 is LGHNA and CDR2 is YSLEER. The CDR3 DNA reads as TGCACCAGCAGCCAAGAGGCGGGGGGAGGCTACGAGCAGTACTTC. Translation gives CTSSQEAGGGYEQYF.

In regard to this clonotype: At one of its ends the junction is not consistent with the germline gene, which may arise from a read error. The chain combines TRBV11-2 with TRBJ1-1; D uncertain. Germline V CDR1 and CDR2: SGHAT, FQNNGV. The CDR3 runs 15 residues. The CDR3 sequence is CASSQRVGWNTEAFF. The CDR3 DNA is TGTGCCAGCAGCCAGCGCGTAGGGTGGAACACTGAAGCCTTCTTT.

Notes on this clonotype: This may be a read error, as it is one base from a much larger clone. The chain is built from TRBV5-1 and TRBJ2-5, with 7 bases lining up with TRBD2. Looked up from germline, CDR1 is SGHRS and CDR2 is YFSETQ. CDR3 length equals 16 residues. The CDR3 DNA sequence: TGCACCAGCAGCTTGGGGAGCGGGAACCTTCAAGAGACCCAGTACTTC. Its protein product is CTSSLGSGNLQETQYF.

A word on this clonotype: A read error may account for a junction end that differs from germline. The chain is built from TRBV29-1 and TRBJ2-7; possible D gene TRBD2, 6 bases. Germline V gene sequence: CDR1 SQVTM, CDR2 ANQGSEA. The CDR3 loop spans 13 amino acids. Here the CDR3 reads CSVGLEWDSEQYF. The CDR3 DNA reads as TGCAGTGTTGGGTTGGAGTGGGACTCCGAGCAGTACTTC.

V gene TRBV7-9 combines with J gene TRBJ1-4; TRBD1 matches 7 bases. This CDR3 has 14 residues. The germline gives CDR1 SEHNR, CDR2 FQNEAQ (reference sequence). V dropped 5 bases and J dropped 6; count of bases not matched to a gene: 6. The CDR3 DNA is TGTGCCAGCAGCCACAACAGGGGTGATGAAAAACTGTTTTTT. Its translation: CASSHNRGDEKLFF.

This chain uses TRBV11-1 with TRBJ2-4, with 10 bases lining up with TRBD2. This CDR3 region has 17 residues. V shed 3 bases and J 1 base; nucleotides not matched to a gene: 6. Germline-derived CDR1 and CDR2 are SGHAT and FQDESV (reference sequence). This CDR3 is CASSFPGTSVAKNIQYF. CDR3 nucleotides: TGTGCCAGCAGCTTTCCTGGGACTAGCGTGGCCAAAAACATTCAGTACTTC. Full variable domain (rest looked up from reference TRBV11-1 and TRBJ2-4): EAEVAQSPRYKITEKSQAVAFWCDPISGHATLYWYRQILGQGPELLVQFQDESVVDDSQLPKDRFSAERLKGVDSTLKIQPAELGDSAMYLCASSFPGTSVAKNIQYFGAGTRLSVL.

In this sample, this clonotype turned up a few times. Given a much more abundant clone one base away, this may be a read error. This chain uses TRBV4-3 with TRBJ2-1, with 10 bases that match TRBD2. The CDR3 covers 16 residues. J lost 5 bases, V lost 4 bases, and 8 bases had no gene match. Looked up from germline, CDR1 is LGHNA and CDR2 is YSLEER. CDR3 in DNA: TGCGCCAGCAGCCCTGCGGGACTAGCGCTGGACAATGAGCAGTTCTTC. Translating it yields CASSPAGLALDNEQFF.

As concerns this clonotype: No conserved phenylalanine or tryptophan ends this CDR3, so it is likely a read error. This chain connects TRBV11-2 to TRBJ2-7, with a possible D match to TRBD1 (6 bases). The CDR3 is made up of 14 amino acids. V was cut by 10 bases and J by 3 bases, with 19 bases left in between. The germline gives CDR1 SGHAT, CDR2 FQNNGV. Here the CDR3 reads CAISFGGRGYEQYS. The CDR3 coding sequence is TGTGCCATTAGCTTTGGTGGCAGGGGCTACGAGCAGTACTCC.

This clonotype occurred a few times. The V and J genes are TRBV10-3 and TRBJ2-3, with 11 bases matching TRBD2. Trimming cost V 11 bases and J 2 bases; bases outside gene matches: 6. The CDR3 is 14 amino acids. The germline CDR1 and CDR2 sequences are ENHRY and SYGVKD. The CDR3, as DNA: TGTGCCCCTGGGACTAGCGGCTCCACAGATACGCAGTATTTT. Residues: CAPGTSGSTDTQYF.